This T cell receptor (beta chain) was sequenced in a study of T cells in Graves' hyperthyroidism and ophthalmopathy. Overall study: The initial diagnosis was the point when peripheral blood was collected, ahead of any treatment.

Ten or more counts support this clonotype. Antigen: not known. RNA transcripts were the template for amplifying TCR beta CDR3 regions. Primed by the HTBI set, a first-round RT-PCR was run on the TCR CDR3. TCRdb analysed the multiplex PCR reads with MiXCR anew, one entry per CDR3 protein. The sample contains about 580,000 distinct CDR3 sequences, around 14% of which appear only once. Germline CDR1 and CDR2: SGHTA and FQGNSA. The CDR3 consists of 15 residues. V trimming: 4 bases; J trimming: 6 bases; junction bases outside the gene matches: 9. Regarding the study as a whole: Most expanded thyroid clonotypes above 0.001 also appeared in blood.

Uncontrolled infection, other autoimmune disease, pregnancy or lactation disqualified patients from enrolment. The rearrangement uses TRBV7-2 and TRBJ2-1; 7 bases are shared with TRBD2. This TCR was recovered from a woman in her twenties or thirties with Graves' hyperthyroidism that later progressed to Graves' ophthalmopathy. The material sequenced was blood. The CDR3 DNA sequence: TGTGCCAGCAGCTACAGCGGGAAGGCCGGCAATGAGCAGTTCTTC. It specifies CASSYSGKAGNEQFF.